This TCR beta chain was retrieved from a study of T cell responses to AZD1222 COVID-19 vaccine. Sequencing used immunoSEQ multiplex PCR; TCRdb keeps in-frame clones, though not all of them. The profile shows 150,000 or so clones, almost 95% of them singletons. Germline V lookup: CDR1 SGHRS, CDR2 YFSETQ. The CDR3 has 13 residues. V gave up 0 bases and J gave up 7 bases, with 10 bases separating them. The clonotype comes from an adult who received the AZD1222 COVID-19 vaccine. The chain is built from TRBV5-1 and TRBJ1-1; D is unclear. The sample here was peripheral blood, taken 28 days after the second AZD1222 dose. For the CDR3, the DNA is TGCGCCAGCAGCTTGGATGGGCAGATTGAAGCTTTCTTT. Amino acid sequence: CASSLDGQIEAFF. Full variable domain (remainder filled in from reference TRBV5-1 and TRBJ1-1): KAGVTQTPRYLIKTRGQQVTLSCSPISGHRSVSWYQQTPGQGLQFLFEYFSETQRNKGNFPGRFSGRQFSNSRSEMNVSTLELGDSALYLCASSLDGQIEAFFGQGTRLTVV.